This TCR beta chain appears in the sequencing data of a study of blood T cell repertoires in COVID-19. In the study overall: T cells, B-cell-depleted T cells, or PBMCs supplied cDNA or gDNA.

This CDR3 has 16 residues. Germline V lookup: CDR1 LGHDT, CDR2 YNNKEL (reference sequence). V lost 2 bases and J 5 bases, leaving 18 bases between the germline ends. Sequenced by immunoSEQ multiplex PCR; TCRdb stores in-frame clones only, minus some. The sample records over 150,000 clones, less than 95% being singletons. This TCR was recovered from a man between 25 and 39 years old with COVID-19, enrolled during active disease. Specimen: peripheral blood. The chain couples TRBV3-1 (or the pseudogene TRBV3-2) to TRBJ1-2, with D unresolved. CDR3 sequence (DNA): TGTGCCAGCAGCCAAAGCATGGCAGGCCAAGCATATGGCTACACCTTC. Its protein is CASSQSMAGQAYGYTF.